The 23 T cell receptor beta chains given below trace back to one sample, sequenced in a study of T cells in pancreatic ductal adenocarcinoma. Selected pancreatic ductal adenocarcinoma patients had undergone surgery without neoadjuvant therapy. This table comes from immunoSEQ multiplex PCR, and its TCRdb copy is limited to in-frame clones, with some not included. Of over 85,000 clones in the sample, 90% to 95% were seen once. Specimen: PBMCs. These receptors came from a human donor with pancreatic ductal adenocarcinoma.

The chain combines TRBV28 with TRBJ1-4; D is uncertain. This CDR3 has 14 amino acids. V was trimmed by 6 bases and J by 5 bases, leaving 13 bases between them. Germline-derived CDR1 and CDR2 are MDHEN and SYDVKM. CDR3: CASSRQPENEKLFF. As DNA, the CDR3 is TGTGCCAGCAGCCGACAACCCGAAAATGAAAAACTGTTTTTT.

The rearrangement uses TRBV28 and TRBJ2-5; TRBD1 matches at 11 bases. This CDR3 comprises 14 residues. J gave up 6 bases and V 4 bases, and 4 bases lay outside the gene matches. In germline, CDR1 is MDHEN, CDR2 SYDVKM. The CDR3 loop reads CASSSGTGGKTQYF. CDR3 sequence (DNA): TGTGCCAGCAGTTCAGGGACAGGGGGGAAGACCCAGTACTTC.

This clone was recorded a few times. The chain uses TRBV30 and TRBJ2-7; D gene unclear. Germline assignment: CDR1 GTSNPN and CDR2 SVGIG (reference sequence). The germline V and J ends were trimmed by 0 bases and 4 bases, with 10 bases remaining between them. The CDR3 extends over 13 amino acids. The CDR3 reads CAWSVSSMYEQYF. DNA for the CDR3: TGTGCCTGGAGTGTTTCCAGTATGTACGAGCAGTACTTC.

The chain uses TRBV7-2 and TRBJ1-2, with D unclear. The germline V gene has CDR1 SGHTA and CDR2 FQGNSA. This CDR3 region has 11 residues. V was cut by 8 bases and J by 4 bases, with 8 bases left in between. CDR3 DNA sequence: TGTGCCAGCTCACCAGGCTATGGCTACACCTTC. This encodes CASSPGYGYTF.

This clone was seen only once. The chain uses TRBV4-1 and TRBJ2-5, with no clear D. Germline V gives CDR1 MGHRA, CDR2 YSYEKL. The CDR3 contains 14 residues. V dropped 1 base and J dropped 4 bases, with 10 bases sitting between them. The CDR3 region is CASSQVASVETQYF. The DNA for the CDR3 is TGCGCCAGCAGCCAAGTTGCATCAGTAGAGACCCAGTACTTC.

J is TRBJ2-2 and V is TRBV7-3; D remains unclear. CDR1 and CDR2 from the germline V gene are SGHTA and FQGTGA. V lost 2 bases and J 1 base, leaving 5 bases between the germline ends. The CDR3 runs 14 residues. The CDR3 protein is CASSLSGNTGELFF. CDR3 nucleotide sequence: TGTGCCAGCAGCTTATCCGGGAACACCGGGGAGCTGTTTTTT. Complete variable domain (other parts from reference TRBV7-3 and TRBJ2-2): GAGVSQTPSNKVTEKGKYVELRCDPISGHTALYWYRQSLGQGPEFLIYFQGTGAADDSGLPNDRFFAVRPEGSVSTLKIQRTERGDSAVYLCASSLSGNTGELFFGEGSRLTVL.

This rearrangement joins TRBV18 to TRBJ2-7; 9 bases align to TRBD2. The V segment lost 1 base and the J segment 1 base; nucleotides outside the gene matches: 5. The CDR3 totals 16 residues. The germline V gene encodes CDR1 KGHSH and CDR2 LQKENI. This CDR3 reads CASSPLAGDLSYEQYF. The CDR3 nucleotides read TGTGCCAGCTCACCACTAGCGGGAGATTTGTCCTACGAGCAGTACTTC.

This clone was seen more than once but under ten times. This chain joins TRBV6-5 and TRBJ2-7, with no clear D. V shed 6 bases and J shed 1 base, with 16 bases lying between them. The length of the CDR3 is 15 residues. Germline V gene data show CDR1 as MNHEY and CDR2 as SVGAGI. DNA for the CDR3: TGTGCCAGCAGCGAGGCGGAGTTCGATTCCTACGAGCAGTACTTC. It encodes CASSEAEFDSYEQYF.

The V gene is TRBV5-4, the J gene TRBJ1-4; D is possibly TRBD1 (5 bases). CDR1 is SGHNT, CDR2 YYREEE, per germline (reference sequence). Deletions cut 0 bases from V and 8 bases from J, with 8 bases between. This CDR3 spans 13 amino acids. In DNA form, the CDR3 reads TGTGCCAGCAGCTTGGCCCAGGGAGAAAAACTGTTTTTT. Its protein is CASSLAQGEKLFF.

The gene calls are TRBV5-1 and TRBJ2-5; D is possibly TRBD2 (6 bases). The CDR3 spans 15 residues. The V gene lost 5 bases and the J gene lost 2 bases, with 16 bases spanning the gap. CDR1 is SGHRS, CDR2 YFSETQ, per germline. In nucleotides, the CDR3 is TGCGCCAGCAGGAGGACGGGGGAGAATCAAGAGACCCAGTACTTC. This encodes CASRRTGENQETQYF.

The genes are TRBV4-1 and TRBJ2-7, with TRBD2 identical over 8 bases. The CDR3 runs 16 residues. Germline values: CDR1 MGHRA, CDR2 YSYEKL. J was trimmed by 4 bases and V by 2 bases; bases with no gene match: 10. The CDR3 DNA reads TGCGCCAGCAGCCAACCGACCCCAGCGGGAGCATACGAGCAGTACTTC. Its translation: CASSQPTPAGAYEQYF.

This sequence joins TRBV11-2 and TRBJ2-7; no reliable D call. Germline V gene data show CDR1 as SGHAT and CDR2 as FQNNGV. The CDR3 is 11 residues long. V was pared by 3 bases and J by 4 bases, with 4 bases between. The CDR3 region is CASSFEYEQYF. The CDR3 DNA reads TGTGCCAGCAGCTTTGAGTACGAGCAGTACTTC. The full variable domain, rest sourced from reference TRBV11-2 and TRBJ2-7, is EAGVAQSPRYKIIEKRQSVAFWCNPISGHATLYWYQQILGQGPKLLIQFQNNGVVDDSQLPKDRFSAERLKGVDSTLKIQPAKLEDSAVYLCASSFEYEQYFGPGTRLTVT.

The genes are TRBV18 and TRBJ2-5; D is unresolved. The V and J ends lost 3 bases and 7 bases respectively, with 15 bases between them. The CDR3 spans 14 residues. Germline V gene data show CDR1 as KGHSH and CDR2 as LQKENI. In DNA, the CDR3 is TGTGCCAGCTCACCTCTCGACACCCCAGGGACCCAGTACTTC. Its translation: CASSPLDTPGTQYF. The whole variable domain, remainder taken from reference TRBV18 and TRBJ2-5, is NAGVMQNPRHLVRRRGQEARLRCSPMKGHSHVYWYRQLPEEGLKFMVYLQKENIIDESGMPKERFSAEFPKEGPSILRIQQVVRGDSAAYFCASSPLDTPGTQYFGPGTRLLVL.

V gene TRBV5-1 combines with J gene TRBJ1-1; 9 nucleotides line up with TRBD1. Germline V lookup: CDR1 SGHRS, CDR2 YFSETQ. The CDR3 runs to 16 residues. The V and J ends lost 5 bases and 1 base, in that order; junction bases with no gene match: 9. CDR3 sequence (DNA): TGCGCCAGCAGTAGAGGAACAGGGGGCACGAACACTGAAGCTTTCTTT. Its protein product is CASSRGTGGTNTEAFF.

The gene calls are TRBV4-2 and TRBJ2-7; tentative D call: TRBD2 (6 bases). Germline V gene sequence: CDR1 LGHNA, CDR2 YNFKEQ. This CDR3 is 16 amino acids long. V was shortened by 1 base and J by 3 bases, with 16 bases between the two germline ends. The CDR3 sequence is CASSQGVPGVGYEQYF. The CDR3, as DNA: TGTGCCAGCAGCCAAGGTGTGCCGGGAGTAGGCTACGAGCAGTACTTC.

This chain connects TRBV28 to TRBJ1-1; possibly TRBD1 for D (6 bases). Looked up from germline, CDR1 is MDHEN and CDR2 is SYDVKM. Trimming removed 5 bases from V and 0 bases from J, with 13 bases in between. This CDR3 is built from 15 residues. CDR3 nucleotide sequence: TGTGCCAGCAGTACGGGGGGGCGTATGAACACTGAAGCTTTCTTT. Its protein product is CASSTGGRMNTEAFF.

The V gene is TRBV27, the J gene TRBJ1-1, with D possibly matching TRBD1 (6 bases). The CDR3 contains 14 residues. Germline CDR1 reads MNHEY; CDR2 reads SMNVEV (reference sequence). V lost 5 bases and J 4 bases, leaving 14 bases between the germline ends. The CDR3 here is CASSGEGGSTEAFF. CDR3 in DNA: TGTGCCAGCAGTGGGGAGGGGGGTAGCACTGAAGCTTTCTTT.

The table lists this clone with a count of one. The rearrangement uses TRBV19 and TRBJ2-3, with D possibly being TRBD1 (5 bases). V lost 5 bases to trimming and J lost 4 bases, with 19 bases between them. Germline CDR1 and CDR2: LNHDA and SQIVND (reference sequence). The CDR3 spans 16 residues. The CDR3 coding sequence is TGTGCCAGTAGTTTACGCCAGGGATCAGGCCCAGATACGCAGTATTTT. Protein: CASSLRQGSGPDTQYF.

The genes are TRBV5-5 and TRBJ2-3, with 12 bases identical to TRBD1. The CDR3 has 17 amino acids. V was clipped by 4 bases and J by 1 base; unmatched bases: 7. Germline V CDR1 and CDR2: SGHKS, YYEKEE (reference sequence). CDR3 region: CASSPPGQGARTDTQYF. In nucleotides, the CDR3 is TGTGCCAGCAGCCCACCGGGACAGGGGGCTCGCACAGATACGCAGTATTTT.

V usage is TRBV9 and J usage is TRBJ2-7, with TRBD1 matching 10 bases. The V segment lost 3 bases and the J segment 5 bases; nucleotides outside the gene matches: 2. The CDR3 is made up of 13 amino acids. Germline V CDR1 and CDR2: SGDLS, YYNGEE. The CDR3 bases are TGTGCCAGCAGCGCCGGGACAGGGGACGAGCAGTACTTC. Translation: CASSAGTGDEQYF.

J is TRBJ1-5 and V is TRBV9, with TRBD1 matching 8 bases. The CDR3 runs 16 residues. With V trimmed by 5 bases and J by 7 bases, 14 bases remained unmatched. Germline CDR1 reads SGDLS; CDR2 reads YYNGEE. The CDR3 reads CASSAGGGQAGQPQHF. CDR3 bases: TGTGCCAGCAGTGCCGGCGGGGGACAGGCGGGCCAGCCCCAGCATTTT.

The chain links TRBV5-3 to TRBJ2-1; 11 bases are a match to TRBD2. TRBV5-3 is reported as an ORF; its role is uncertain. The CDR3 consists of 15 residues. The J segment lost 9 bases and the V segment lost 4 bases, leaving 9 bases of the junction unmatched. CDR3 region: CARSPAGLADSEQFF. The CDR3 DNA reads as TGTGCCAGAAGCCCAGCGGGACTAGCGGACTCTGAGCAGTTCTTC.

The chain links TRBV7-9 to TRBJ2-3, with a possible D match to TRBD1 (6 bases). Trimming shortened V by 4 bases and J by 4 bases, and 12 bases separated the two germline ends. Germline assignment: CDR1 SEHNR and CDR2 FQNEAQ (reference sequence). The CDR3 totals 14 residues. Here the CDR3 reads CASSSSWGPDTQYF. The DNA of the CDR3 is TGTGCCAGCAGCTCCTCCTGGGGGCCAGATACGCAGTATTTT. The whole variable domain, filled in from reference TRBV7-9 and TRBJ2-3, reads DTGVSQNPRHKITKRGQNVTFRCDPISEHNRLYWYRQTLGQGPEFLTYFQNEAQLEKSRLLSDRFSAERPKGSFSTLEIQRTEQGDSAMYLCASSSSWGPDTQYFGPGTRLTVL.